The entry below gives a single TCR beta chain sequence along with its context. The antigen is unknown. PCR amplification relied on 60 Vbeta primers (plus 13 Jbeta primers). Clones were read by immunoSEQ multiplex PCR, and TCRdb kept only the in-frame ones, dropping some. This sample has 100,000 to 150,000 clones; 74% occur once, and the top ten carry roughly 7.3%. The sample is drawn from a study of cytomegalovirus exposure and HLA in healthy donors. Study overall: Within an early data release were 85 million or so unique TCRs drawn from HLA-typed donors. General study results and limits: By HLA locus, TCR association rates varied in a later analysis, with DRB1 showing the most and HLA-C the fewest. A list of roughly 180 TCR beta chains associated with cytomegalovirus was given.

Germline V CDR1 and CDR2: MNHEY, SVGAGI. V lost 0 bases and J 10 bases, leaving 13 bases between the germline ends. The CDR3 length is 14 residues. The sample taken for sequencing was PBMCs. This receptor was taken from a male donor in good health and CMV-seronegative. V gene TRBV6-5 combines with J gene TRBJ2-1; tentative D call: TRBD1 (7 bases). The CDR3 sequence: CASSYSTPGGEQFF. CDR3 coding DNA: TGTGCCAGCAGTTACTCGACTCCAGGGGGGGAGCAGTTCTTC.